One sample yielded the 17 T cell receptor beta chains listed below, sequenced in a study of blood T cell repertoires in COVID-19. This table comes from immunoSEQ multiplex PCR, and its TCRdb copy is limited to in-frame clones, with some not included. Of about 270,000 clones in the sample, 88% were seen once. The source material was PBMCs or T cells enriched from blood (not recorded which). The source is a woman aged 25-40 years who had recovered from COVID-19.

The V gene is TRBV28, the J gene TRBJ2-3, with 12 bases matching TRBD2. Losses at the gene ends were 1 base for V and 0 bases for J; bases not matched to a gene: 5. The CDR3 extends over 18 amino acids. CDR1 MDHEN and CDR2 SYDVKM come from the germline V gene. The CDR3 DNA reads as TGTGCCAGCAGTTTATCACTAGCGGGGGGAGCTAGCACAGATACGCAGTATTTT. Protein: CASSLSLAGGASTDTQYF.

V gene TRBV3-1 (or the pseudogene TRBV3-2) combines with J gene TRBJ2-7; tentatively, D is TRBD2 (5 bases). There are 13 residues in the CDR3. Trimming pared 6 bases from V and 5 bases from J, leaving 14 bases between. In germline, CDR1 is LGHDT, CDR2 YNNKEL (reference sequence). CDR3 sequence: CASSSYRGNEQYF. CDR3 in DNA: TGTGCCAGCAGTAGCTACCGGGGAAACGAGCAGTACTTC.

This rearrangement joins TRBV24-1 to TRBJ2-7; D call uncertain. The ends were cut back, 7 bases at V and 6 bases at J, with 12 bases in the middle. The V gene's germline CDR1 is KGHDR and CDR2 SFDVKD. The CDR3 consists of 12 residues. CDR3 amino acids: CATSLGLGEQYF. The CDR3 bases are TGTGCCACCAGCCTAGGCCTCGGCGAGCAGTACTTC.

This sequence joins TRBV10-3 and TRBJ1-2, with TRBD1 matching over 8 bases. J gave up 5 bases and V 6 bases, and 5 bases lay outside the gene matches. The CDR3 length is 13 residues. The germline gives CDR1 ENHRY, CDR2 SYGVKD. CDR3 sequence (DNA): TGTGCCATCAGGTCCGACAGGGGATATGGCTACACCTTC. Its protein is CAIRSDRGYGYTF.

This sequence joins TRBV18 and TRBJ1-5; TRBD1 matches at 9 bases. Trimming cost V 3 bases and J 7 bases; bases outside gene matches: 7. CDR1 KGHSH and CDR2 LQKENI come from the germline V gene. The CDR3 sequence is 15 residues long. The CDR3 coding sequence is TGTGCCAGCTCACCGGGGTGGACAGGGGAACAGCCCCAGCATTTT. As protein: CASSPGWTGEQPQHF.

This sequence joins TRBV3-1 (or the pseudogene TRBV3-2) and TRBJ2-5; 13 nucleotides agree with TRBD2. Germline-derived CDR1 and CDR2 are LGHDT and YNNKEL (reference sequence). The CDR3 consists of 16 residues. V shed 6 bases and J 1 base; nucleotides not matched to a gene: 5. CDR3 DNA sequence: TGTGCCAGCAGACGACTAGCGGGAGGACTCCAAGAGACCCAGTACTTC. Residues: CASRRLAGGLQETQYF.

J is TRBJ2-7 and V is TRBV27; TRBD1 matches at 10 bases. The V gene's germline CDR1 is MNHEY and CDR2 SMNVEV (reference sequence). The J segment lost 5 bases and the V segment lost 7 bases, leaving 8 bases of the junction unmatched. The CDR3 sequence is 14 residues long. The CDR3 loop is CASTPLDRGNEQYF. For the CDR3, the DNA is TGTGCCAGCACCCCTTTGGACAGGGGGAACGAGCAGTACTTC.

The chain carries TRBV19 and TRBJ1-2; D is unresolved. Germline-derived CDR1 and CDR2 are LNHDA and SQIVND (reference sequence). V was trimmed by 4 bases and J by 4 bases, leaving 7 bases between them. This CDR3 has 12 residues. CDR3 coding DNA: TGTGCCAGTAGTACTGTCGGCTATGGCTACACCTTC. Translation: CASSTVGYGYTF. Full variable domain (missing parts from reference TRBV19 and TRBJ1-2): DGGITQSPKYLFRKEGQNVTLSCEQNLNHDAMYWYRQDPGQGLRLIYYSQIVNDFQKGDIAEGYSVSREKKESFPLTVTSAQKNPTAFYLCASSTVGYGYTFGSGTRLTVV.

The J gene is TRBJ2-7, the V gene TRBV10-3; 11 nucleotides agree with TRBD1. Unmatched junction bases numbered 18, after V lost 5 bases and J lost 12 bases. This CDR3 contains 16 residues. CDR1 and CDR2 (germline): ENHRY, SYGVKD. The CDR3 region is CAISQSGTGGFPGLYF. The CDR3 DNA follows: TGTGCCATCAGTCAATCCGGGACAGGGGGTTTCCCCGGACTGTACTTC.

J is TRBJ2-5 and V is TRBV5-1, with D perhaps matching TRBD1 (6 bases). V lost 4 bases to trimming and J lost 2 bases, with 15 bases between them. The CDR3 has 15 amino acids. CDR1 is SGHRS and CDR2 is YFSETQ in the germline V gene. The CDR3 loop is CASSGRNRVQETQYF. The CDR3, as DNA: TGCGCCAGCAGCGGCAGAAACAGGGTACAAGAGACCCAGTACTTC.

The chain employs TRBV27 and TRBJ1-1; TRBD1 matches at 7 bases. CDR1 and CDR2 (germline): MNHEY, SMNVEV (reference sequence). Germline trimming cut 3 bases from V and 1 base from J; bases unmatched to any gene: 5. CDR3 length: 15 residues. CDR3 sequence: CASSFSGTANTEAFF. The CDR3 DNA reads TGTGCCAGCAGTTTTTCCGGGACAGCGAACACTGAAGCTTTCTTT.

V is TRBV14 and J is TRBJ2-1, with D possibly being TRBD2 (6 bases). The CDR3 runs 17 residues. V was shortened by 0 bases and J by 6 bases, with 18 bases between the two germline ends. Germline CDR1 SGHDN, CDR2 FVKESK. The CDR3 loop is CASSQDFRGWSGNEQFF. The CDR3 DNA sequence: TGTGCCAGCAGCCAAGATTTCCGGGGGTGGTCGGGCAATGAGCAGTTCTTC.

The CDR3: CASSLGQSYGYTF. CDR3 DNA: TGTGCCAGCAGTCTCGGACAGTCTTATGGCTACACCTTC. The J gene is TRBJ1-2, the V gene TRBV27, with a weak D call TRBD1 (6 bases). V gave up 5 bases and J gave up 5 bases, with 12 bases separating them. Germline values: CDR1 MNHEY, CDR2 SMNVEV (reference sequence). The CDR3 loop spans 13 amino acids.

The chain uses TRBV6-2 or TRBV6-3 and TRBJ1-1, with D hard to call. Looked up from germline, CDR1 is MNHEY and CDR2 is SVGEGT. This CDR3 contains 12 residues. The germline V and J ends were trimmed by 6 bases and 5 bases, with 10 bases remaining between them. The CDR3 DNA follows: TGTGCCAGCAGCTATTCTAGGACTGAAGCTTTCTTT. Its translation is CASSYSRTEAFF.

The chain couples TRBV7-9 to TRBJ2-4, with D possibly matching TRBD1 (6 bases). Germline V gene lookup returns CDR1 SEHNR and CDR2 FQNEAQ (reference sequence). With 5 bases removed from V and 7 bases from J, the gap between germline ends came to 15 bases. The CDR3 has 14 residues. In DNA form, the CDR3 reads TGTGCCAGCAGCGTTACAGGGAACTCGAACATTCAGTACTTC. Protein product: CASSVTGNSNIQYF.

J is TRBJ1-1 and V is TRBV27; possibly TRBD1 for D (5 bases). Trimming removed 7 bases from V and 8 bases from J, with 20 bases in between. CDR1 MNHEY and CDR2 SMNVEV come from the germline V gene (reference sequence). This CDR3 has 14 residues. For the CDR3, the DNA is TGTGCCAGCATTCGACGGACAAGCTTAGTAGAAGCTTTCTTT. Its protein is CASIRRTSLVEAFF.

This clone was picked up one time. Here the CDR3 DNA reads TGTGCCAGCACCCAGGGACATGATGAAGCTTTCTTT. Its protein product is CASTQGHDEAFF. The J gene is TRBJ1-1, the V gene TRBV12-3 or TRBV12-4; D might be TRBD1 (6 bases). The CDR3 runs 12 residues. Trimming pared 7 bases from V and 7 bases from J, leaving 13 bases between.